Below, 27 T cell receptor beta chains from the same sample are listed, as sequenced in a study of blood T cells in healthy people across ages (dated by TCRdb to the mid-2010s). Library preparation employed 5' RACE. The data were produced on an Illumina HiSeq 2500. The second PCR ran for roughly 7 to 11 cycles and used a J-beta primer mix along with a sample-barcoded 5' primer. The raw public data were reprocessed by TCRdb itself: fastp quality trimming at Q25, MiXCR clonotype calling, in-frame beta chains only. Entries that share a CDR3 protein sequence are merged under the most common genes and DNA. Here the sample has over 750,000 distinct CDR3 sequences; approximately 25% occur a single time. The ten largest clones capture 9.4% of the sample. These data were also filed under a second study, of T cells of mothers and their children.

Sample: blood. The receptors here all came from a boy between 5 and 17 years old in good health.

In its sample, this clonotype was seen a few times. The J gene is TRBJ1-5, the V gene TRBV6-5; TRBD1 matches 10 bases. CDR3 length: 14 amino acids. Germline V gene lookup returns CDR1 MNHEY and CDR2 SVGAGI. The ends lost 5 bases at V and 7 bases at J; junction bases unmatched: 5. The CDR3 nucleotides are TGTGCCAGCAGTAGGACAGGGGGAAAGCAGCCCCAGCATTTT. Its translation is CASSRTGGKQPQHF.

The J gene is TRBJ2-3, the V gene TRBV14; no clear D gene. V was shortened by 1 base and J by 9 bases, with 11 bases between the two germline ends. From germline, CDR1 is SGHDN and CDR2 FVKESK. The CDR3 consists of 13 residues. The CDR3 coding sequence is TGTGCCAGCAGCCAAGTTTTAGAAGTGACGCAGTATTTT. Amino acids: CASSQVLEVTQYF. Using reference TRBV14 and TRBJ2-3 for the parts outside the CDR3, the full variable domain is EAGVTQFPSHSVIEKGQTVTLRCDPISGHDNLYWYRRVMGKEIKFLLHFVKESKQDESGMPNNRFLAERTGGTYSTLKVQPAELEDSGVYFCASSQVLEVTQYFGPGTRLTVL.

This clonotype occurred a few times. The J gene is TRBJ2-7, the V gene TRBV29-1; unclear D gene. The length of the CDR3 is 15 residues. CDR1 and CDR2 (germline): SQVTM, ANQGSEA. V lost 1 base and J 2 bases, leaving 15 bases between the germline ends. CDR3 region: CSVEGPLRPPYEQYF. CDR3 nucleotide sequence: TGCAGCGTTGAAGGTCCGCTGAGGCCCCCCTACGAGCAGTACTTC.

This chain links TRBV7-8 with TRBJ2-7; a weak D match, TRBD2 (6 bases). Trimming shortened V by 1 base and J by 3 bases, and 13 bases separated the two germline ends. Germline V gives CDR1 SGHVS, CDR2 FQNEAQ. The CDR3 loop spans 15 amino acids. In nucleotides, the CDR3 is TGTGCCAGCAGCTTAGGGTATGGAGGGGACTACGAGCAGTACTTC. Its protein is CASSLGYGGDYEQYF.

The chain carries TRBV7-9 and TRBJ2-3; 8 nucleotides line up with TRBD2. Germline V gene lookup returns CDR1 SEHNR and CDR2 FQNEAQ (reference sequence). This CDR3 is 19 amino acids long. Trimming took 7 bases from V and 2 from J; bases not matched to a gene: 20. CDR3 amino acids: CASTGRDADQGWDTDTQYF. DNA of the CDR3: TGTGCCAGCACCGGGAGGGATGCGGATCAGGGTTGGGACACAGATACGCAGTATTTT.

The CDR3 is CSVESQAGVEFF. The CDR3 DNA is TGCAGCGTTGAGTCCCAAGCGGGAGTGGAATTCTTC. V and J are TRBV29-1 and TRBJ2-1; TRBD2 matches 8 bases. The V gene end was trimmed by 3 bases and the J gene end by 16 bases; junction bases not matched to a gene: 11. In germline, CDR1 is SQVTM, CDR2 ANQGSEA. The CDR3 consists of 12 residues.

The chain has TRBV4-1 and TRBJ1-1, with a possible D match to TRBD1 (6 bases). Germline V gives CDR1 MGHRA, CDR2 YSYEKL. This CDR3 contains 16 residues. The V end lost 0 bases, the J end lost 5 bases, and 16 bases lay between the germline ends. CDR3 coding DNA: TGCGCCAGCAGCCAAGAATATGAGGTAGGGACAACTGAAGCTTTCTTT. It yields the protein CASSQEYEVGTTEAFF.

This clonotype has only a few counts. The V and J genes are TRBV2 and TRBJ2-7; 10 positions match TRBD1. CDR3 length: 16 residues. J was trimmed by 3 bases and V by 6 bases; bases with no gene match: 11. Germline V gene lookup returns CDR1 SNHLY and CDR2 FYNNEI. In DNA, the CDR3 is TGTGCCAGCAGAATCCTAAGGACAGGGGGTAACTACGAGCAGTACTTC. As protein: CASRILRTGGNYEQYF.

This clonotype was counted only a few times. The chain carries TRBV27 and TRBJ1-1, with a tentative D call TRBD1 (5 bases). CDR3 length equals 13 residues. Trimming removed 5 bases at V and 3 bases at J, with 10 bases between. The germline gives CDR1 MNHEY, CDR2 SMNVEV (reference sequence). CDR3 region: CASSIGEDTEAFF. The CDR3 DNA reads TGTGCCAGCAGTATAGGGGAGGACACTGAAGCTTTCTTT.

This clonotype occurred a few times. The rearrangement uses TRBV3-1 and TRBJ2-1, with TRBD2 matching over 11 bases. CDR3 length equals 15 residues. V trimming: 3 bases; J trimming: 5 bases; junction bases outside the gene matches: 3. The germline CDR1 and CDR2 sequences are LGHDT and YNNKEL (reference sequence). This CDR3 is CASSHIAGGDNEQFF. CDR3 nucleotide sequence: TGTGCCAGCAGCCATATAGCGGGGGGGGACAATGAGCAGTTCTTC.

V usage is TRBV12-3 or TRBV12-4 and J usage is TRBJ1-5; 10 bases line up with TRBD1. Trimming cost V 6 bases and J 7 bases; bases outside gene matches: 0. This CDR3 region has 12 residues. The chain's CDR3 is CASRTGGQPQHF. DNA of the CDR3: TGTGCCAGCAGGACAGGGGGCCAGCCCCAGCATTTT.

The V and J genes are TRBV20-1 and TRBJ2-5; 9 nucleotides match TRBD1. This CDR3 is built from 14 residues. Germline V gives CDR1 DFQATT, CDR2 SNEGSKA (reference sequence). V lost 3 bases to trimming and J lost 5 bases; unmatched junction nucleotides: 7. CDR3 DNA: TGCAGTGCTAGGCGGTTGGACAGGGGCGAGACCCAGTACTTC. Translated, it gives CSARRLDRGETQYF.

This clonotype was detected ten times or more. The chain has TRBV14 and TRBJ2-5; TRBD2 matches at 12 bases. This CDR3 comprises 16 residues. Germline lookup yields CDR1 SGHDN and CDR2 FVKESK. Trimming cost V 5 bases and J 5 bases; bases outside gene matches: 9. CDR3 sequence (DNA): TGTGCCAGCAGCTCCAGACTAGCGGGAGTGCAGGAGACCCAGTACTTC. This gives the protein CASSSRLAGVQETQYF.

The chain is built from TRBV4-1 and TRBJ2-2; TRBD2 aligns across 10 bases. The germline V gene has CDR1 MGHRA and CDR2 YSYEKL. The CDR3 length is 18 residues. The V segment lost 3 bases and the J segment 4 bases; nucleotides outside the gene matches: 11. CDR3 sequence: CASSQEGRGLAVTGELFF. CDR3 nucleotide sequence: TGCGCCAGCAGCCAGGAAGGGCGCGGACTAGCGGTCACCGGGGAGCTGTTTTTT.

On this clonotype itself: The germline gene is not matched at one end of the junction; a read error may be the cause. The rearrangement links TRBV15 to TRBJ2-7; D ambiguous. CDR1 and CDR2 from the germline V gene are LNHNV and YYDKDF (reference sequence). The CDR3 covers 13 residues. The CDR3 loop is CATSRDLAYEQSF. Here the CDR3 DNA reads TGTGCCACCAGCAGAGATCTCGCCTACGAGCAGTCCTTC.

The chain couples TRBV4-1 to TRBJ2-5; possibly TRBD2 for D (5 bases). The CDR3 sequence is 16 residues long. The V gene's germline CDR1 is MGHRA and CDR2 YSYEKL. V was shortened by 5 bases and J by 3 bases, with 19 bases between the two germline ends. The CDR3 region has the DNA TGCGCCAGCAGCAGAGGAGCGCTAGCAGATAAAGAGACCCAGTACTTC. Its protein product is CASSRGALADKETQYF.

Details on this clonotype: This is likely a read error, given that the CDR3 carries no conserved phenylalanine or tryptophan at its end. The V call is TRBV12-3 or TRBV12-4, the J call TRBJ1-4; no firm D call. CDR3 length: 13 residues. V dropped 5 bases and J dropped 3 bases, with 7 bases sitting between them. DNA for the CDR3: TGTGCCAGCAGTGACGGACCTAATGAAAAACTGTTTTCT. It yields the protein CASSDGPNEKLFS.

V usage is TRBV29-1 and J usage is TRBJ2-7, with D possibly TRBD1 on 6 matching bases. Germline-derived CDR1 and CDR2 are SQVTM and ANQGSEA. The ends were cut back, 7 bases at V and 0 bases at J, with 10 bases in the middle. The CDR3 has 12 amino acids. In DNA, the CDR3 is TGCAGCGAATGGGACAACTCCTACGAGCAGTACTTC. Protein sequence: CSEWDNSYEQYF.

This clonotype showed up just a few times. The chain links TRBV2 to TRBJ2-2; 9 positions agree with TRBD1. CDR3 length: 13 amino acids. V trimming: 6 bases; J trimming: 6 bases; junction bases outside the gene matches: 2. Germline loops: CDR1 SNHLY, CDR2 FYNNEI. In DNA, the CDR3 is TGTGCCAGCAGCCGACAGGGGGCCGGGGAGCTGTTTTTT. Translated, it gives CASSRQGAGELFF.

The V call is TRBV9, the J call TRBJ2-2; D remains unclear. Trimming shortened V by 3 bases and J by 6 bases, and 6 bases separated the two germline ends. The CDR3 runs to 12 residues. Germline CDR1 SGDLS, CDR2 YYNGEE. In nucleotides, the CDR3 is TGTGCCAGCAGCGAAAGGCCCGGGGAGCTGTTTTTT. Its protein is CASSERPGELFF. Looking up the rest from reference TRBV9 and TRBJ2-2 gives the full variable domain: DSGVTQTPKHLITATGQRVTLRCSPRSGDLSVYWYQQSLDQGLQFLIQYYNGEERAKGNILERFSAQQFPDLHSELNLSSLELGDSALYFCASSERPGELFFGEGSRLTVL.

In its sample, this clonotype was seen a few times. The CDR3 loop is CASSLSLGEKLFF. Written as DNA, the CDR3 is TGTGCCAGCAGTCTGTCCTTAGGAGAAAAACTGTTTTTT. The chain couples TRBV2 to TRBJ1-4; D uncertain. Looked up from germline, CDR1 is SNHLY and CDR2 is FYNNEI. Trimming removed 5 bases at V and 8 bases at J, with 12 bases between. CDR3 size: 13 residues.

This clonotype was seen only a few times. The gene calls are TRBV2 and TRBJ2-7; 8 bases agree with TRBD2. J lost 5 bases, V lost 6 bases, and 6 bases had no gene match. This CDR3 is 13 amino acids long. CDR1 and CDR2 (germline): SNHLY, FYNNEI. CDR3 in amino acids: CASSKRGGDEQYF. The CDR3, as DNA: TGTGCCAGCAGCAAACGGGGGGGCGACGAGCAGTACTTC.

This chain connects TRBV29-1 to TRBJ2-5; TRBD2 matches 9 bases. The germline gives CDR1 SQVTM, CDR2 ANQGSEA. J lost 5 bases, V lost 6 bases, and 10 bases had no gene match. CDR3 size: 14 residues. CDR3 coding DNA: TGCAGCGTGGGTCCTAGCGGGGCCCAGGAGACCCAGTACTTC. Translated, it gives CSVGPSGAQETQYF.

The chain is built from TRBV4-1 and TRBJ1-2, with D perhaps matching TRBD1 (5 bases). The germline V gene has CDR1 MGHRA and CDR2 YSYEKL. The CDR3 is 12 residues long. V was cut by 6 bases and J by 3 bases, with 8 bases left in between. The CDR3 region is CASRGPDYGYTF. In nucleotides, the CDR3 is TGCGCCAGCAGGGGGCCGGACTATGGCTACACCTTC.

This clonotype was recorded a few times. The V and J genes are TRBV7-8 and TRBJ2-7; no firm D call. Per the germline V gene, CDR1 is SGHVS and CDR2 is FQNEAQ. The CDR3 is made up of 14 amino acids. Trimming shortened V by 3 bases and J by 5 bases, and 14 bases separated the two germline ends. CDR3 sequence (DNA): TGTGCCAGCAGCTTCGGCCCGCAGCACAACGAGCAGTACTTC. This gives the protein CASSFGPQHNEQYF.

This clonotype was counted only a few times. This rearrangement joins TRBV5-1 to TRBJ2-5; 12 bases line up with TRBD2. TRBJ2-1 explains the end of the DNA better; the J call may be wrong. This CDR3 is 16 amino acids long. The germline CDR1 and CDR2 sequences are SGHRS and YFSETQ. CDR3 nucleotide sequence: TGCGCCAGCAGCGTCGAACTAGCGGGAGGTGTAGGTGAGCAGTTCTTC. Protein: CASSVELAGGVGEQFF.

The rearrangement uses TRBV9 and TRBJ2-2, with TRBD2 matching over 7 bases. The CDR3 has 16 amino acids. J gave up 0 bases and V 3 bases, and 5 bases lay outside the gene matches. The germline V gene has CDR1 SGDLS and CDR2 YYNGEE. The CDR3 region has the DNA TGTGCCAGCAGCGATCCTAGCGGAACGAACACCGGGGAGCTGTTTTTT. Translating gives CASSDPSGTNTGELFF.